The rows below give T cell receptor beta chains drawn from one sample of a study of human T cells and chemical hapten exposure. TCRdb used MiXCR to reprocess the RACE reads, holding one entry per CDR3 protein. The sample holds roughly 51,000 distinct CDR3 sequences; approximately 9.9% are singletons and the top ten take around 10%. The sequenced sample was whole blood, obtained in connection with sensitization to the hapten diphenylcyclopropenone (DPC). The source of these receptors is a man between 40 and 49 years old with alopecia areata. Some clones in this sample may be carry-over from other donors' samples. Both conserved end residues are part of each CDR3. D genes are given only for firm matches. Only some rows state a clone size, as once, few, many or a class for expanded clones.

TRBJ1-4	NA	TRBD1	TRBV29-1	CSAQRTSGTGNEKLFF	TGCAGCGCCCAAAGGACTTCCGGGACAGGGAATGAAAAACTGTTTTTT
TRBJ2-1	NA	TRBD2	TRBV14	CASSRDASGNEQFF	TGTGCCAGCAGCCGAGATGCTAGCGGTAATGAGCAGTTCTTC
TRBJ2-7	NA	TRBD1	TRBV27	CASSFRDSYSYEQYF	TGTGCCAGCAGTTTCCGGGACAGCTACTCCTACGAGCAGTACTTC
TRBJ2-1	many	TRBD2	TRBV7-9	CASVLAGAGNEQFF	TGTGCCAGTGTTCTAGCGGGAGCTGGCAATGAGCAGTTCTTC
TRBJ2-7	few	TRBD1	TRBV27	CASSLKGAREQYF	TGTGCCAGCAGTTTAAAGGGGGCGCGTGAGCAGTACTTC
TRBJ2-3	few	NA	TRBV24-1	CATSEGGTSTDTQYF	TGTGCCACCAGTGAGGGCGGTACTAGCACAGATACGCAGTATTTT
TRBJ1-6	NA	NA	TRBV6-1	CASSQRPGDNSPLHF	TGTGCCAGCAGTCAAAGGCCAGGGGATAATTCACCCCTCCACTTT
TRBJ1-6	NA	NA	TRBV6-6	CASSLQGEDSPLHF	TGTGCCAGCAGCCTACAGGGTGAGGATTCACCCCTCCACTTT
TRBJ2-4	many	TRBD2	TRBV10-3	CAISESSSGPKNIQYF	TGTGCCATCAGTGAGAGCAGTAGCGGGCCCAAAAACATTCAGTACTTC
TRBJ2-5	NA	TRBD1	TRBV7-9	CASSLGGTGGQETQYF	TGTGCCAGCAGCTTAGGAGGGACAGGGGGCCAGGAGACCCAGTACTTC
TRBJ2-7	many	TRBD1	TRBV9	CASSAWDRAHEQYF	TGTGCCAGCAGCGCCTGGGACAGGGCCCACGAGCAGTACTTC